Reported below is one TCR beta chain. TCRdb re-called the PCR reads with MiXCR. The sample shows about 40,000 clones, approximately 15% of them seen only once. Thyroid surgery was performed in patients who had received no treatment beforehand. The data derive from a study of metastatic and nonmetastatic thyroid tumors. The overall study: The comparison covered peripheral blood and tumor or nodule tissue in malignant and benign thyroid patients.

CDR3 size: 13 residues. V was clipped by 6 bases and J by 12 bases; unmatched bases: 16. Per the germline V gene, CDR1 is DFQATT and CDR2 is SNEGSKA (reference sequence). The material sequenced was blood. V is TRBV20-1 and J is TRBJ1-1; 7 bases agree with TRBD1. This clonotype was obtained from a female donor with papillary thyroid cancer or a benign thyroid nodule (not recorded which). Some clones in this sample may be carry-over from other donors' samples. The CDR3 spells CSADSGRGSMTFF. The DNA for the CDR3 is TGCAGTGCCGACAGTGGCAGGGGGAGTATGACTTTCTTT.